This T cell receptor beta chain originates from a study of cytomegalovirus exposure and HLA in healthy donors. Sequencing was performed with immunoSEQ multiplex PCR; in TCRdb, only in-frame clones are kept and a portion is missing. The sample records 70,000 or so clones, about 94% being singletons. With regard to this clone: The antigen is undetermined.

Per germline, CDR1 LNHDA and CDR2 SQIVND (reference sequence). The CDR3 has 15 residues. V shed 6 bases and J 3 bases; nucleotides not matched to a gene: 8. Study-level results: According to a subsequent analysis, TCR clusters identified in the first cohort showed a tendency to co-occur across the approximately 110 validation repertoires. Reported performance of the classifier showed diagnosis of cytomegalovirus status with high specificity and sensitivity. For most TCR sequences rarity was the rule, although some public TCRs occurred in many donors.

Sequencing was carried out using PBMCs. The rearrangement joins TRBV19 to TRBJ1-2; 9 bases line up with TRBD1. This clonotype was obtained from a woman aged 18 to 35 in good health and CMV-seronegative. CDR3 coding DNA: TGTGCCAGTAGAACTAACAGGGGGCGAGACTATGGCTACACCTTC. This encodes CASRTNRGRDYGYTF.